A selection of T cell receptor beta chains follows, all from one sample in a study of T-cell memory formation after mild COVID-19. TCRdb itself ran the 5' RACE reads through MiXCR, one entry per CDR3 protein. The sample has some 320,000 distinct CDR3 sequences, roughly an eighth seen once. Material: PBMCs or a T cell subset sorted from them (not recorded which). The source of these receptors is a man younger than 30 who had mild COVID-19 (a few samples of this study predate the infection). Cell type and time point are not known. CDR3s include the opening cysteine and the closing phenylalanine or tryptophan. Fields, in order: V gene, clone size, J gene, D gene, CDR3 protein, CDR3 DNA. D genes are given only for firm matches. Clone size is shown for a subset of rows, as once, few, many or a class of expanded clone.

TRBV1	-	TRBJ2-3	-	CTSSQTGGCTHTQYF	TGCACCAGCAGCCAGACTGGAGGCTGCACTCATACGCAGTATTTT
TRBV11-2	few	TRBJ2-2	-	CASINTGANTGELFF	TGTGCCAGCATCAATACCGGGGCTAACACCGGGGAGCTGTTTTTT
TRBV24-1	-	TRBJ1-1	-	CATSDSNFLGEAFF	TGTGCCACCAGTGACTCGAATTTCTTGGGTGAAGCTTTCTTT
TRBV5-8	-	TRBJ2-6	-	CASSLRSDSGANVLTF	TGTGCCAGCAGCTTGCGGAGTGACTCTGGGGCCAACGTCCTGACTTTC
TRBV2	-	TRBJ1-1	-	CASLGREGTEAFF	TGTGCCAGCCTCGGCAGGGAGGGCACTGAAGCTTTCTTT
TRBV6-4	-	TRBJ2-3	-	CASSDTGTATDTQYF	TGTGCCAGCAGTGATACGGGGACGGCCACAGATACGCAGTATTTT
TRBV7-9	few	TRBJ1-1	-	CASSLAGGVRVTEAFF	TGTGCCAGCAGCTTGGCAGGTGGAGTCAGGGTGACTGAAGCTTTCTTT
TRBV5-1	-	TRBJ1-1	-	CASSWTASGSHTEAFF	TGCGCCAGCAGTTGGACAGCCTCGGGGTCGCACACTGAAGCTTTCTTT
TRBV12-3/TRBV12-4	-	TRBJ2-3	-	CASSLMSSTDTQYF	TGTGCCAGCAGTTTAATGAGTAGCACAGATACGCAGTATTTT
TRBV3-1	-	TRBJ2-3	-	CASSQQGYTDTQYF	TGTGCCAGCAGCCAACAGGGATACACAGATACGCAGTATTTT
TRBV5-6	many	TRBJ2-1	-	CASSLVWSSNEQFF	TGTGCCAGCAGCTTAGTCTGGTCTAGCAATGAGCAGTTCTTC
TRBV4-1	many	TRBJ2-3	-	CASSQGLAGTDTQYF	TGCGCCAGCAGCCAAGGTTTAGCGGGCACAGATACGCAGTATTTT
TRBV19	few	TRBJ2-5	TRBD2	CASSIGASGGWYQETQYF	TGTGCCAGTAGTATCGGCGCTAGCGGGGGTTGGTACCAAGAGACCCAGTACTTC
TRBV12-3/TRBV12-4	-	TRBJ2-2	-	CASSFNRNTGELFF	TGTGCCAGCAGTTTCAACAGGAACACCGGGGAGCTGTTTTTT
TRBV6-1	few	TRBJ2-5	-	CASSENRGETQYF	TGTGCCAGCAGTGAAAACCGGGGGGAGACCCAGTACTTC
TRBV20-1	few	TRBJ1-1	-	CSDLRLGSQETEAFF	TGCAGTGACCTGCGCCTAGGCAGCCAGGAGACTGAAGCTTTCTTT
TRBV4-2	many	TRBJ2-2	-	CASSQDLAGELFF	TGTGCCAGCAGCCAAGATCTAGCCGGGGAGCTGTTTTTT
TRBV7-2	-	TRBJ2-3	-	CASSLWAGTRNTQYF	TGTGCCAGCAGCTTATGGGCGGGTACCAGAAATACGCAGTATTTT
TRBV6-5	-	TRBJ1-6	-	CASSYRVRNSPLHF	TGTGCCAGCAGTTACAGGGTCAGGAATTCACCCCTCCACTTT
TRBV12-3/TRBV12-4	few	TRBJ1-4	-	CASSSSPREKLFF	TGTGCCAGCAGTTCGTCCCCGCGTGAAAAACTGTTTTTT
TRBV20-1	-	TRBJ1-1	-	CSARRALNTEAFF	TGCAGTGCTAGACGAGCCCTGAACACTGAAGCTTTCTTT
TRBV6-6	-	TRBJ2-3	-	CASSYAGGDLDTQYF	TGTGCCAGCAGTTACGCAGGGGGGGATCTAGATACGCAGTATTTT
TRBV3-1	-	TRBJ2-1	-	CASSPNPTGALFYNEQFF	TGTGCCAGCAGCCCCAATCCTACGGGGGCCCTCTTCTACAATGAGCAGTTCTTC
TRBV5-1	-	TRBJ2-5	-	CASSLRWTEYQETQYF	TGCGCCAGCAGCTTGCGATGGACGGAGTACCAAGAGACCCAGTACTTC
TRBV27	-	TRBJ2-3	-	CASSSPIQGAQYF	TGTGCCAGCAGTTCACCAATACAGGGAGCGCAGTATTTT
TRBV19	few	TRBJ2-4	TRBD1	CASSTLDREYF	TGTGCCAGTAGTACACTGGACAGGGAGTACTTC
TRBV15	-	TRBJ2-5	-	CATSRDPGEETQYF	TGTGCCACCAGCAGAGATCCGGGGGAAGAGACCCAGTACTTC
TRBV7-2	few	TRBJ1-6	-	CASSSPSGQSSYNSPLHF	TGTGCCAGCAGCTCTCCGTCCGGGCAGAGCTCCTATAATTCACCCCTCCACTTT
TRBV4-1	few	TRBJ1-4	-	CASSSWWRTEKNEKLFF	TGCGCCAGCAGCTCCTGGTGGCGGACCGAGAAGAATGAAAAACTGTTTTTT
TRBV5-1	many	TRBJ2-3	-	CASSLSASTDTQYF	TGCGCCAGCAGCTTGTCCGCCTCCACAGATACGCAGTATTTT
TRBV23-1	-	TRBJ2-1	-	CASSRQGSYNEQFF	TGCGCCAGCAGTCGGCAGGGCTCCTACAATGAGCAGTTCTTC
TRBV12-3/TRBV12-4	few	TRBJ1-5	-	CASTGKGSGPQHF	TGTGCCAGCACTGGGAAGGGCTCCGGGCCCCAGCATTTT
TRBV7-2	many	TRBJ1-2	-	CASSLEGPGASNYGYTF	TGTGCCAGCAGCTTAGAAGGGCCAGGGGCCTCTAACTATGGCTACACCTTC
TRBV4-1	few	TRBJ1-2	-	CASSQVQASNYGYTF	TGCGCCAGCAGCCAAGTGCAGGCCTCTAACTATGGCTACACCTTC
TRBV2	-	TRBJ2-2	TRBD2	CASTPEPRGGYAGELFF	TGTGCCAGCACCCCCGAGCCCCGCGGGGGGTACGCCGGGGAGCTGTTTTTT
TRBV20-1	few	TRBJ1-1	TRBD1	CSAPGTGGTEAFF	TGCAGTGCTCCCGGGACAGGGGGAACTGAAGCTTTCTTT
TRBV20-1	few	TRBJ1-2	-	CSASVPGSNYGYTF	TGCAGTGCTAGTGTCCCGGGATCTAACTATGGCTACACCTTC
TRBV7-2	few	TRBJ2-3	-	CASSSTTSTDTQYF	TGTGCCAGCAGCTCGACGACCAGCACAGATACGCAGTATTTT
TRBV7-3	few	TRBJ2-6	-	CASTKSGANVLTF	TGTGCCAGCACCAAGTCTGGGGCCAACGTCCTGACTTTC
TRBV18	many	TRBJ2-1	-	CASSPRTYNEQFF	TGTGCCAGCTCACCAAGGACATACAATGAGCAGTTCTTC
TRBV7-2	-	TRBJ2-2	-	CASSLAWGAAYTGELFF	TGTGCCAGCAGCTTAGCTTGGGGGGCAGCGTACACCGGGGAGCTGTTTTTT
TRBV5-1	few	TRBJ1-1	TRBD1	CASSTGGANTEAFF	TGCGCCAGCAGCACAGGGGGCGCGAACACTGAAGCTTTCTTT
TRBV2	-	TRBJ2-1	-	CATPGTNEQFF	TGTGCCACCCCCGGGACAAATGAGCAGTTCTTC
TRBV11-2	-	TRBJ2-1	TRBD1	CASSRPGQGIGEQFF	TGTGCCAGCAGCCGACCGGGACAGGGCATCGGTGAGCAGTTCTTC
TRBV5-5	-	TRBJ2-7	-	CASSPTGPRSSYEQYF	TGTGCCAGCAGCCCGACGGGACCTCGGAGCTCCTACGAGCAGTACTTC
TRBV9	few	TRBJ1-6	-	CASSVDEGPSSYNSPLHF	TGTGCCAGCAGCGTAGACGAGGGGCCGAGCTCCTATAATTCACCCCTCCACTTT
TRBV6-6	-	TRBJ1-1	TRBD1	CASSYRGQNTEAFF	TGTGCCAGCAGCTACAGGGGGCAGAACACTGAAGCTTTCTTT
TRBV10-3	-	TRBJ2-5	-	CAPSGDQETQYF	TGTGCCCCCTCAGGGGACCAAGAGACCCAGTACTTC
TRBV25-1	-	TRBJ2-5	TRBD2	CASSLAGDRPEETQYF	TGTGCCAGCAGCCTAGCGGGGGACCGACCTGAAGAGACCCAGTACTTC
TRBV7-9	few	TRBJ2-7	TRBD1	CASSGTGTDYEQYF	TGTGCCAGCAGCGGTACCGGGACAGACTACGAGCAGTACTTC
TRBV6-5	-	TRBJ1-2	TRBD1	CASSPWTGVGYTF	TGTGCCAGCAGTCCCTGGACAGGGGTCGGCTACACCTTC
TRBV6-5	few	TRBJ2-3	TRBD1	CASSYQGGRDTQYF	TGTGCCAGCAGTTATCAAGGGGGCCGAGATACGCAGTATTTT
TRBV7-9	many	TRBJ2-3	-	CAGGPVSTDTQYF	TGTGCCGGGGGCCCGGTTAGCACAGATACGCAGTATTTT
TRBV7-2	few	TRBJ1-1	-	CASSLVVGDTEAFF	TGTGCCAGCAGCTTAGTCGTGGGGGACACTGAAGCTTTCTTT
TRBV7-2	few	TRBJ2-3	-	CASSLGTGPKDTQYF	TGTGCCAGCAGCTTAGGAACAGGGCCCAAGGATACGCAGTATTTT
TRBV4-3	-	TRBJ2-3	-	CASSRGTRQLWDTQYF	TGCGCCAGCAGCCGAGGGACACGGCAGCTTTGGGATACGCAGTATTTT
TRBV9	few	TRBJ1-2	TRBD1	CASSLGTGWVGYGYTF	TGTGCCAGCAGCCTAGGGACAGGGTGGGTCGGCTATGGCTACACCTTC
TRBV7-9	many	TRBJ2-5	-	CASSKEETQYF	TGTGCCAGCAGCAAAGAAGAGACCCAGTACTTC
TRBV7-6	-	TRBJ2-1	TRBD2	CASSLGLAGRGLKHYNEQFF	TGTGCCAGCAGCTTAGGACTAGCGGGGAGGGGGCTCAAACATTACAATGAGCAGTTCTTC
TRBV28	-	TRBJ2-3	TRBD2	CASSRLAGTDTQYF	TGTGCCAGCAGCAGACTAGCGGGCACAGATACGCAGTATTTT